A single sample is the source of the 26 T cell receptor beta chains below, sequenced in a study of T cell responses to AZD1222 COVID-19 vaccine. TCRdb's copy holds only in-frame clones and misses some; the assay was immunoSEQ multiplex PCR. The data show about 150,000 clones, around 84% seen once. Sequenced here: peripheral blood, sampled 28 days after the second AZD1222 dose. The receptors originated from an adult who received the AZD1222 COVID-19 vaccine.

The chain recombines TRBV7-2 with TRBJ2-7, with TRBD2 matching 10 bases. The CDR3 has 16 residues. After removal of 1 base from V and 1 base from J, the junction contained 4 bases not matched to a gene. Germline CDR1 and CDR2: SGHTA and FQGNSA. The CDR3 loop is CASSLDTSGVSYEQYF. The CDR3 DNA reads TGTGCCAGCAGCTTAGATACTAGCGGGGTATCCTACGAGCAGTACTTC.

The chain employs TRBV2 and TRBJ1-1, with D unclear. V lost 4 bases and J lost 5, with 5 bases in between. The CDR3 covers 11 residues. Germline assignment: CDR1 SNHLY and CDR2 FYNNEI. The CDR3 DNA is TGTGCCAGCAGTGTGGGGACTGAAGCTTTCTTT. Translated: CASSVGTEAFF.

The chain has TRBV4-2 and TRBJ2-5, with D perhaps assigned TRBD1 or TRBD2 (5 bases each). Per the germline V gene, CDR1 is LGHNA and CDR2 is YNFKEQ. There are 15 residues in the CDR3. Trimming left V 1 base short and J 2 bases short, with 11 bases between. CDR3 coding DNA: TGTGCCAGCAGCCAAGGGGGGTGGCGACAAGAGACCCAGTACTTC. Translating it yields CASSQGGWRQETQYF.

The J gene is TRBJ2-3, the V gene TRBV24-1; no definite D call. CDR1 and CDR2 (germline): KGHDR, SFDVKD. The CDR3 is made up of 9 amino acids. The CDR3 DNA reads TGTGTAATGCCAGATACGCAGTATTTT. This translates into CVMPDTQYF.

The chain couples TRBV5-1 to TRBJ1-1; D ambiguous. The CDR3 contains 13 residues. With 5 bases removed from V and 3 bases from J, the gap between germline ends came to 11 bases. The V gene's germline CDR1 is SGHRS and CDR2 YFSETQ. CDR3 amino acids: CASRGVEDTEAFF. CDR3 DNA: TGCGCCAGCAGGGGTGTTGAGGACACTGAAGCTTTCTTT.

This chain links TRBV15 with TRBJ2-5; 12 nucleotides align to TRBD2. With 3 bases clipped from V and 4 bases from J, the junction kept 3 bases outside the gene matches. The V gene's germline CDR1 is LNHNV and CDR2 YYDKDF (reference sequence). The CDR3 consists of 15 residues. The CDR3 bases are TGTGCCACCAGCAGCGGACTAGCGGGATTAGAGACCCAGTACTTC. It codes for CATSSGLAGLETQYF. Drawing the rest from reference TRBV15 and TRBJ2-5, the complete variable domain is DAMVIQNPRYQVTQFGKPVTLSCSQTLNHNVMYWYQQKSSQAPKLLFHYYDKDFNNEADTPDNFQSRRPNTSFCFLDIRSPGLGDTAMYLCATSSGLAGLETQYFGPGTRLLVL.

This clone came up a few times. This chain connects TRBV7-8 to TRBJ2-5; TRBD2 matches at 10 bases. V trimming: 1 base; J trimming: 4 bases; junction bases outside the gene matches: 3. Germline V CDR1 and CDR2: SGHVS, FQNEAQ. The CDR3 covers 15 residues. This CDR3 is CASSLERGGRETQYF. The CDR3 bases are TGTGCCAGCAGCTTAGAGCGGGGGGGCCGAGAGACCCAGTACTTC.

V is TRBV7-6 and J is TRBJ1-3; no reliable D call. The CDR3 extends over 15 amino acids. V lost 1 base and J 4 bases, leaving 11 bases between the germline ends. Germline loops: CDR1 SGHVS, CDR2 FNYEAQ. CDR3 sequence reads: CASSLDMGFGNTIYF. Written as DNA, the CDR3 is TGTGCCAGCAGCTTAGACATGGGCTTCGGAAACACCATATATTTT.

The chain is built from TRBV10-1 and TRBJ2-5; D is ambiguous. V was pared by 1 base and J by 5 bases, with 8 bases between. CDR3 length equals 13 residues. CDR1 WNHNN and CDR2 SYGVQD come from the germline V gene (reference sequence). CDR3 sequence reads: CASSEFARETQYF. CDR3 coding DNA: TGCGCCAGCAGTGAGTTTGCGCGGGAGACCCAGTACTTC.

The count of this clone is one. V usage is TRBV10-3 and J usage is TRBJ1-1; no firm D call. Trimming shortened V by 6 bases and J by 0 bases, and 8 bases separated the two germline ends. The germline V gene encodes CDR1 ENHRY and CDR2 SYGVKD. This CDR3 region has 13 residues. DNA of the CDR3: TGTGCCATCAGGGCCGACCTGAACACTGAAGCTTTCTTT. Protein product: CAIRADLNTEAFF.

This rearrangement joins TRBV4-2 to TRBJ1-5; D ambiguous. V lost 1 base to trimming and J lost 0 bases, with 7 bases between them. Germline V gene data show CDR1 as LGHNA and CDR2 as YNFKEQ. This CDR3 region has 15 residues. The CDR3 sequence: CASSQGTGSNQPQHF. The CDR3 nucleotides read TGTGCCAGCAGCCAAGGGACTGGTAGCAATCAGCCCCAGCATTTT.

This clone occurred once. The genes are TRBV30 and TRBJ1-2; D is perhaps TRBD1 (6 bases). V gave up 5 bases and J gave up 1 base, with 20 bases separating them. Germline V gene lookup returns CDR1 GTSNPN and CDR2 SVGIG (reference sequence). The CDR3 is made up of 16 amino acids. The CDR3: CAWWGPGRINNYGYTF. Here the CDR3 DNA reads TGTGCCTGGTGGGGGCCAGGACGGATAAATAACTATGGCTACACCTTC.

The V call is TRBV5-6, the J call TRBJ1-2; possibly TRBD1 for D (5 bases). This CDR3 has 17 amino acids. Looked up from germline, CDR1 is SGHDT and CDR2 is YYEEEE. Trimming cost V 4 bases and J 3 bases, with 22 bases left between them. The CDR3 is CASSQGWVQGWYYGYTF. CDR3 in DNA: TGTGCCAGCAGCCAGGGATGGGTCCAGGGATGGTACTATGGCTACACCTTC.

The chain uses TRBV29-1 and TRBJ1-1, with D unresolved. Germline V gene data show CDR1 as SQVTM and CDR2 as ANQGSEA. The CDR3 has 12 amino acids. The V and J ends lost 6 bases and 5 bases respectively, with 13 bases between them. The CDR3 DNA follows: TGCAGCGTCGGGAGGTCGGGGACTGAAGCTTTCTTT. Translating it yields CSVGRSGTEAFF. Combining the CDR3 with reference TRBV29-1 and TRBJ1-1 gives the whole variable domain SAVISQKPSRDICQRGTSLTIQCQVDSQVTMMFWYRQQPGQSLTLIATANQGSEATYESGFVIDKFPISRPNLTFSTLTVSNMSPEDSSIYLCSVGRSGTEAFFGQGTRLTVV.

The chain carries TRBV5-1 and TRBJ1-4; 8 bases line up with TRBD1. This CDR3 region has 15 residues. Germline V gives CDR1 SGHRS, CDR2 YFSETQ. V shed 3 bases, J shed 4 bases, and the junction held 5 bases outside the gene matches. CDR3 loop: CASSSGTGSNEKLFF. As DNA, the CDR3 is TGCGCCAGCAGCTCCGGGACAGGTAGTAATGAAAAACTGTTTTTT.

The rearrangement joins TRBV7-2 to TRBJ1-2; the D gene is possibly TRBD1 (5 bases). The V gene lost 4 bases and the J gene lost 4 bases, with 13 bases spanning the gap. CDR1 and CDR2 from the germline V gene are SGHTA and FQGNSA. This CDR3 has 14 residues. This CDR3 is CASSSRGGSYGYTF. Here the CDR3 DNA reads TGTGCCAGCAGCTCCCGCGGGGGGAGCTATGGCTACACCTTC. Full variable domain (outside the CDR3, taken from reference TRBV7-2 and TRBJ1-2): GAGVSQSPSNKVTEKGKDVELRCDPISGHTALYWYRQSLGQGLEFLIYFQGNSAPDKSGLPSDRFSAERTGGSVSTLTIQRTQQEDSAVYLCASSSRGGSYGYTFGSGTRLTVV.

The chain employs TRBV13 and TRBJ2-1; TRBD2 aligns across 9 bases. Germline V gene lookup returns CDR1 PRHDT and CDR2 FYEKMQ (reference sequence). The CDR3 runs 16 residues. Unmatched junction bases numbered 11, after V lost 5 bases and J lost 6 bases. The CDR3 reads CASSPGEAGGRNEQFF. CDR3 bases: TGTGCCAGCAGCCCAGGCGAGGCGGGAGGGCGCAATGAGCAGTTCTTC.

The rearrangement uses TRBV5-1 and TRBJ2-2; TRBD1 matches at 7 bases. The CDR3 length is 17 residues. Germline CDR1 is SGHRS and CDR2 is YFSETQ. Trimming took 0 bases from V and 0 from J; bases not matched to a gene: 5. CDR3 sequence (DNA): TGCGCCAGCAGCTTGGATTCCCAGGGGGCGAACACCGGGGAGCTGTTTTTT. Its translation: CASSLDSQGANTGELFF.

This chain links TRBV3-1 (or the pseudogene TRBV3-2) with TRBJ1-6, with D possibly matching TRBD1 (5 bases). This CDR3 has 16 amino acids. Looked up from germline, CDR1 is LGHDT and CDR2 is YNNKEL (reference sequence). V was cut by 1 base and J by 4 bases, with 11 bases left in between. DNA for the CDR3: TGTGCCAGCAGCCAAGCAGGGACCGAATATAATTCACCCCTCCACTTT. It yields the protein CASSQAGTEYNSPLHF.

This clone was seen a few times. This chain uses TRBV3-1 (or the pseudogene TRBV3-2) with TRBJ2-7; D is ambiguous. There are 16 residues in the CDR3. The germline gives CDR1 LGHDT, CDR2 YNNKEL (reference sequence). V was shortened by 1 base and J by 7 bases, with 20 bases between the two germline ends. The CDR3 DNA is TGTGCCAGCAGCCAAGTCCGCGCCACCAGGTTGAGGGAGCAGTACTTC. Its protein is CASSQVRATRLREQYF.

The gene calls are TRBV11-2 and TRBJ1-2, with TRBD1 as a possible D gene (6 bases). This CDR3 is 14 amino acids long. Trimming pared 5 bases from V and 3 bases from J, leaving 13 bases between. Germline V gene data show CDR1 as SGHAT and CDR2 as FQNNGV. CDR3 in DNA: TGTGCCAGCAGCGCGGGGGCGTTGCACTATGGCTACACCTTC. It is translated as CASSAGALHYGYTF.

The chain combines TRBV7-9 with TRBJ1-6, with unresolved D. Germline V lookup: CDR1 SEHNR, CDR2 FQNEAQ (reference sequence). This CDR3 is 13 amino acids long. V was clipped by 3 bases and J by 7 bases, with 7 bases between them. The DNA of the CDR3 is TGTGCCAGCAGCTTTCATGGCAATTCACCCCTCCACTTT. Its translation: CASSFHGNSPLHF.

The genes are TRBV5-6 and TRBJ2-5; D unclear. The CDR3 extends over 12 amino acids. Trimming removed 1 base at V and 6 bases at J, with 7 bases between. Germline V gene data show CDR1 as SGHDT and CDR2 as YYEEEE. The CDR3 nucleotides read TGTGCCAGCAGCTTGAGAGGAAAGACCCAGTACTTC. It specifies CASSLRGKTQYF.

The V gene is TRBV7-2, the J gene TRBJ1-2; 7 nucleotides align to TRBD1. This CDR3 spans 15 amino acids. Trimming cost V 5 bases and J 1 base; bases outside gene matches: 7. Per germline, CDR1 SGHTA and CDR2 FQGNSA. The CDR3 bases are TGTGCCAGCAGCCCGAACAGGGGAGGTAACTATGGCTACACCTTC. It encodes CASSPNRGGNYGYTF. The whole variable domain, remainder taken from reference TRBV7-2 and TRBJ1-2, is GAGVSQSPSNKVTEKGKDVELRCDPISGHTALYWYRQSLGQGLEFLIYFQGNSAPDKSGLPSDRFSAERTGGSVSTLTIQRTQQEDSAVYLCASSPNRGGNYGYTFGSGTRLTVV.

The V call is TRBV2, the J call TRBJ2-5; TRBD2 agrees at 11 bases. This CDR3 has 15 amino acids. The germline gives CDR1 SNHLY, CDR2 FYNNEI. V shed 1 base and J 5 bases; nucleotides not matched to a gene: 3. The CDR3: CASSEGRTSGETQYF. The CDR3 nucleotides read TGTGCCAGCAGTGAAGGACGGACTAGCGGGGAGACCCAGTACTTC.

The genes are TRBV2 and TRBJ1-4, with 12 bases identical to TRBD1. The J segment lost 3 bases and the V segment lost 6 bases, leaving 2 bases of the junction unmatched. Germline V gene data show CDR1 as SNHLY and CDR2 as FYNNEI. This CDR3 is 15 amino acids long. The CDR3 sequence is CASRGQGASNEKLFF. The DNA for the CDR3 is TGTGCCAGCAGGGGACAGGGGGCCTCTAATGAAAAACTGTTTTTT.